The 23 T cell receptor beta chains below all came from one sample that was sequenced in a study of cytomegalovirus exposure and HLA in healthy donors. Researchers ran the PCR with 60 Vbeta and 13 Jbeta primers. The assay was immunoSEQ multiplex PCR, and TCRdb's table has in-frame clones only and misses some. The data show 180,000 or so clones, roughly 74% seen once. Sequencing used PBMCs. Receptor source: a middle-aged woman in good health and CMV-seropositive.

The chain has TRBV9 and TRBJ2-1; 11 nucleotides align to TRBD1. The CDR3 is 15 amino acids. CDR1 and CDR2 from the germline V gene are SGDLS and YYNGEE. The trim removed 1 base at V and 9 bases at J, leaving 6 bases unmatched. CDR3 bases: TGTGCCAGCAGCGTACTAGGACAGGGGGCAGGTGAGCAGTTCTTC. Its translation is CASSVLGQGAGEQFF.

This chain connects TRBV2 to TRBJ1-5; no reliable D call. The CDR3 runs 16 residues. Germline CDR1 and CDR2: SNHLY and FYNNEI. The V end was cut by 0 bases, the J end by 0 bases, with 9 bases between. For the CDR3, the DNA is TGTGCCAGCAGTGAAGCGAGGCATTATAGCAATCAGCCCCAGCATTTT. It codes for CASSEARHYSNQPQHF.

The chain links TRBV7-2 to TRBJ2-3; 8 bases fit TRBD2. The germline V gene has CDR1 SGHTA and CDR2 FQGNSA. This CDR3 region has 15 residues. V trimming: 4 bases; J trimming: 3 bases; junction bases outside the gene matches: 6. The CDR3 spells CASSSQRGSTDTQYF. Written as DNA, the CDR3 is TGTGCCAGCAGCTCCCAGCGGGGGTCGACAGATACGCAGTATTTT. The full variable domain, completed using reference TRBV7-2 and TRBJ2-3, is GAGVSQSPSNKVTEKGKDVELRCDPISGHTALYWYRQSLGQGLEFLIYFQGNSAPDKSGLPSDRFSAERTGGSVSTLTIQRTQQEDSAVYLCASSSQRGSTDTQYFGPGTRLTVL.

The CDR3 is CASSLRGSGWSGELFF. The CDR3 DNA sequence: TGTGCCAGCAGCCTAAGGGGTAGCGGGTGGTCCGGGGAGCTGTTTTTT. The chain combines TRBV5-5 with TRBJ2-2, with 7 positions matching TRBD2. The length of the CDR3 is 16 residues. The J segment lost 6 bases and the V segment lost 4 bases, leaving 12 bases of the junction unmatched. Germline V CDR1 and CDR2: SGHKS, YYEKEE (reference sequence).

This clone has only a few counts. V is TRBV19 and J is TRBJ2-3; TRBD1 agrees at 8 bases. The CDR3 length is 15 residues. The V and J ends lost 4 bases and 3 bases, in that order; junction bases with no gene match: 6. Germline V gene data show CDR1 as LNHDA and CDR2 as SQIVND (reference sequence). CDR3 nucleotide sequence: TGTGCCAGTAGTAGCCGACAGGGGAGGACAGATACGCAGTATTTT. It yields the protein CASSSRQGRTDTQYF.

J is TRBJ1-4 and V is TRBV6-4; 10 nucleotides agree with TRBD1. Per the germline V gene, CDR1 is MRHNA and CDR2 is SNTAGT. This CDR3 has 19 residues. The ends lost 3 bases at V and 10 bases at J; junction bases unmatched: 20. The CDR3 DNA sequence: TGTGCCAGCAGTGAACTCATCTCACCTAGACAGGGGGCTAAGGTAAAACTGTTTTTT. This translates into CASSELISPRQGAKVKLFF.

The V call is TRBV7-9, the J call TRBJ1-6; D not resolved. CDR1 and CDR2 (germline): SEHNR, FQNEAQ (reference sequence). The V gene lost 8 bases and the J gene lost 11 bases, with 10 bases spanning the gap. CDR3 size: 11 residues. The chain's CDR3 is CASAVETPLHF. The DNA for the CDR3 is TGTGCCAGCGCCGTCGAGACACCCCTCCACTTT.

The genes are TRBV7-2 and TRBJ2-7; perhaps TRBD1 as D (5 bases). Germline CDR1 and CDR2: SGHTA and FQGNSA. The CDR3 spans 13 residues. V lost 4 bases and J 6 bases, leaving 13 bases between the germline ends. The CDR3 nucleotides read TGTGCCAGCAGCTACCAATCAGGGTCCGAGCAGTACTTC. It specifies CASSYQSGSEQYF.

The chain couples TRBV6-5 to TRBJ2-5; perhaps TRBD2 as D (7 bases). Trimming cost V 5 bases and J 5 bases, with 12 bases left between them. The CDR3 has 13 residues. Germline assignment: CDR1 MNHEY and CDR2 SVGAGI. CDR3 sequence (DNA): TGTGCCAGCAGTAGGGGGGGTCAGGAGACCCAGTACTTC. Its protein product is CASSRGGQETQYF.

V usage is TRBV7-6 and J usage is TRBJ1-6; the match to TRBD1 covers 7 bases. The germline gives CDR1 SGHVS, CDR2 FNYEAQ. The length of the CDR3 is 16 residues. J was trimmed by 7 bases and V by 5 bases; bases with no gene match: 11. CDR3 in amino acids: CASSRLSGQLNSPLHF. DNA of the CDR3: TGTGCCAGCAGCCGCTTATCGGGACAGTTAAATTCACCCCTCCACTTT.

This clone appeared once. The chain couples TRBV28 to TRBJ1-1; 9 nucleotides match TRBD1. V shed 2 bases, J shed 0 bases, and the junction held 7 bases outside the gene matches. The CDR3 loop spans 17 amino acids. CDR1 MDHEN and CDR2 SYDVKM come from the germline V gene. The CDR3: CASSLVNRGQVNTEAFF. The CDR3 DNA reads as TGTGCCAGCAGTTTAGTAAACAGGGGGCAAGTGAACACTGAAGCTTTCTTT.

The V and J genes are TRBV18 and TRBJ2-1; TRBD2 matches 10 bases. J lost 3 bases, V lost 5 bases, and 16 bases had no gene match. This CDR3 contains 19 residues. Germline CDR1 and CDR2: KGHSH and LQKENI. The CDR3 coding sequence is TGTGCCAGCTCATTTCGACTAGCGGGTGCTTTGGGAGGCTACAATGAGCAGTTCTTC. This encodes CASSFRLAGALGGYNEQFF.

V is TRBV6-1 and J is TRBJ2-3; TRBD1 agrees at 11 bases. V was clipped by 2 bases and J by 8 bases; unmatched bases: 6. The germline gives CDR1 MNHNS, CDR2 SASEGT. The CDR3 is 15 residues long. The CDR3 sequence: CASSEPGQGGGTQYF. CDR3 coding DNA: TGTGCCAGCAGTGAACCGGGACAGGGGGGGGGTACGCAGTATTTT.

This chain connects TRBV29-1 to TRBJ2-3; no firm D call. This CDR3 comprises 11 residues. Germline values: CDR1 SQVTM, CDR2 ANQGSEA. Trimming stripped 7 bases from V and 4 bases from J, with 9 bases between. CDR3 sequence: CSGSVADTQYF. DNA for the CDR3: TGCAGCGGGAGTGTAGCAGATACGCAGTATTTT.

This clone has more than one count but fewer than ten. This chain links TRBV13 with TRBJ1-5; no reliable D call. Trimming pared 0 bases from V and 0 bases from J, leaving 6 bases between. Germline-derived CDR1 and CDR2 are PRHDT and FYEKMQ (reference sequence). CDR3 size: 15 residues. The CDR3 region is CASSLGRVSNQPQHF. CDR3 bases: TGTGCCAGCAGCTTAGGGCGGGTTAGCAATCAGCCCCAGCATTTT.

The chain has TRBV29-1 and TRBJ2-1; TRBD2 is a possible D gene (7 bases). The germline V and J ends were trimmed by 5 bases and 4 bases, with 15 bases remaining between them. The CDR3 length is 14 residues. Per germline, CDR1 SQVTM and CDR2 ANQGSEA. CDR3 residues: CSVRRGPTYNEQFF. CDR3 coding DNA: TGCAGCGTTCGGCGGGGGCCAACTTACAATGAGCAGTTCTTC.

The J gene is TRBJ2-7, the V gene TRBV2; D is ambiguous. Germline loops: CDR1 SNHLY, CDR2 FYNNEI. The CDR3 has 14 residues. Between the trimmed V and J ends, which lost 0 bases and 4 bases, there was a span of 10 bases. The CDR3 here is CASSEARQSYEQYF. The CDR3, as DNA: TGTGCCAGCAGTGAAGCGCGGCAGTCGTACGAGCAGTACTTC.

V gene TRBV5-1 combines with J gene TRBJ2-1; 9 bases are a match to TRBD1. V was pared by 5 bases and J by 6 bases, with 6 bases of the junction left unmatched. CDR1 and CDR2 from the germline V gene are SGHRS and YFSETQ. CDR3 length: 14 residues. CDR3 residues: CASSGDRVFNEQFF. The CDR3 DNA follows: TGCGCCAGCAGTGGGGACAGGGTTTTCAATGAGCAGTTCTTC. Drawing the rest from reference TRBV5-1 and TRBJ2-1, the complete variable domain is KAGVTQTPRYLIKTRGQQVTLSCSPISGHRSVSWYQQTPGQGLQFLFEYFSETQRNKGNFPGRFSGRQFSNSRSEMNVSTLELGDSALYLCASSGDRVFNEQFFGPGTRLTVL.

This clone turned up a few times. This chain links TRBV5-1 with TRBJ2-3, with D unclear. The CDR3 is made up of 16 amino acids. V shed 0 bases and J shed 6 bases, with 17 bases lying between them. Germline values: CDR1 SGHRS, CDR2 YFSETQ. The CDR3 here is CASSLASSPISDTQYF. The CDR3 nucleotides read TGCGCCAGCAGCTTGGCCTCGAGCCCAATTTCGGATACGCAGTATTTT.

The V gene is TRBV6-1, the J gene TRBJ1-1; 11 bases agree with TRBD1. In germline, CDR1 is MNHNS, CDR2 SASEGT. V lost 8 bases and J lost 1; bases outside the gene matches: 3. The CDR3 covers 14 residues. The CDR3 DNA reads as TGTGCCAGCTGGGACAGGGGGACGAACACTGAAGCTTTCTTT. Encoded protein: CASWDRGTNTEAFF.

The V gene is TRBV11-2, the J gene TRBJ1-5, with a possible D match to TRBD1 (5 bases). The germline V and J ends were trimmed by 3 bases and 3 bases, with 12 bases remaining between them. In germline, CDR1 is SGHAT, CDR2 FQNNGV. The CDR3 spans 15 residues. In DNA form, the CDR3 reads TGTGCCAGCAGCTTGGCGGGGGGTTTCAATCAGCCCCAGCATTTT. Its translation is CASSLAGGFNQPQHF. Complete variable domain (other parts from reference TRBV11-2 and TRBJ1-5): EAGVAQSPRYKIIEKRQSVAFWCNPISGHATLYWYQQILGQGPKLLIQFQNNGVVDDSQLPKDRFSAERLKGVDSTLKIQPAKLEDSAVYLCASSLAGGFNQPQHFGDGTRLSIL.

CDR3 DNA: TGCAGCGTTGGACGCTCGGGTATCCAAGAGACCCAGTACTTC. Encoded protein: CSVGRSGIQETQYF. The rearrangement joins TRBV29-1 to TRBJ2-5; no clear D. From germline, CDR1 is SQVTM and CDR2 ANQGSEA. The CDR3 consists of 14 residues. V was trimmed by 4 bases and J by 1 base, leaving 13 bases between them.

The chain carries TRBV7-9 and TRBJ1-2, with D perhaps TRBD1 (6 bases). The CDR3 consists of 17 residues. In germline, CDR1 is SEHNR, CDR2 FQNEAQ (reference sequence). Trimming cost V 1 base and J 1 base, with 16 bases left between them. CDR3 coding DNA: TGTGCCAGCAGCTTAGGTGGGGCAGGGGTTTTTAACTATGGCTACACCTTC. This codes for CASSLGGAGVFNYGYTF.